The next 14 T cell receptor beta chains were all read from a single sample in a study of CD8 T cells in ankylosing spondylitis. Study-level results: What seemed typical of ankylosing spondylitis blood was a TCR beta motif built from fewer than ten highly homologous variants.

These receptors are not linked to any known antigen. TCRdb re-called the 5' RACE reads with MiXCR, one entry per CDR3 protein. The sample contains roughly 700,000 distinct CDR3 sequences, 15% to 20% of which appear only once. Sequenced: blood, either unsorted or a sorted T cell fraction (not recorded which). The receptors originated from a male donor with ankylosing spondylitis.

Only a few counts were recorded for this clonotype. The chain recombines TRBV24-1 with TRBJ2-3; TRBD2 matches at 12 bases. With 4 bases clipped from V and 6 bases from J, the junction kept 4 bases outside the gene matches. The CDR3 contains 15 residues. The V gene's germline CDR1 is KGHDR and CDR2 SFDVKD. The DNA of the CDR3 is TGTGCCACCAGTGACCTAGCGGGAGGGCCCGATACGCAGTATTTT. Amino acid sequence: CATSDLAGGPDTQYF.

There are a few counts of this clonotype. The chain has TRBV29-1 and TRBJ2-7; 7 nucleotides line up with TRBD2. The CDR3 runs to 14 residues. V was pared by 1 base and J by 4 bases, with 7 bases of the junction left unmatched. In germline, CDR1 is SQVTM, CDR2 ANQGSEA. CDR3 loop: CSVEAGRESYEQYF. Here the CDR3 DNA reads TGCAGCGTTGAAGCCGGGCGGGAGTCTTACGAGCAGTACTTC.

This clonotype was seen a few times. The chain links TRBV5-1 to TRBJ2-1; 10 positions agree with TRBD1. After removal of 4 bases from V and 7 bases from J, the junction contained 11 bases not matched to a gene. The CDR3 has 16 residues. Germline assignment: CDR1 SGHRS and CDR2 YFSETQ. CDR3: CASSDPGQGLRNEQFF. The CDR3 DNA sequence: TGCGCCAGCAGCGATCCGGGACAGGGGCTACGAAATGAGCAGTTCTTC.

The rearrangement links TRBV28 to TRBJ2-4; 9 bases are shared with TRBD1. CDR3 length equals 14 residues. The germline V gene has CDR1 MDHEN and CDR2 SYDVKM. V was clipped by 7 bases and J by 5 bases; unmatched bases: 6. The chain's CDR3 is CASIGTGSQNIQYF. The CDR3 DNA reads TGTGCCAGCATCGGGACAGGGTCCCAAAACATTCAGTACTTC.

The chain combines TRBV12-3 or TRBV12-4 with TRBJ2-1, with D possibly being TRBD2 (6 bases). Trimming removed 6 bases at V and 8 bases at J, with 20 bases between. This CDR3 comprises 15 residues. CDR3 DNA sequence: TGTGCCAGCAGCGTTTGGGGGGTAGACGGCGATGAGCAGTTCTTC. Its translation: CASSVWGVDGDEQFF.

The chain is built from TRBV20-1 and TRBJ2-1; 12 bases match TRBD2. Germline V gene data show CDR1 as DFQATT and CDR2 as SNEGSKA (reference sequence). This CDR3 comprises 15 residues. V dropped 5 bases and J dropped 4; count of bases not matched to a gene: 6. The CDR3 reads CSARTSGDQYNEQFF. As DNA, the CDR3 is TGCAGTGCTCGGACTAGCGGGGACCAATACAATGAGCAGTTCTTC.

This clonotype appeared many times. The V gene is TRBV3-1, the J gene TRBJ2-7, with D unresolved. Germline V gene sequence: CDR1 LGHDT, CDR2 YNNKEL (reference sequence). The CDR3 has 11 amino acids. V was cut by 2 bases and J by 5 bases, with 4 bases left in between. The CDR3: CASSQSNEQYF. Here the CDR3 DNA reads TGTGCCAGCAGCCAATCGAACGAGCAGTACTTC.

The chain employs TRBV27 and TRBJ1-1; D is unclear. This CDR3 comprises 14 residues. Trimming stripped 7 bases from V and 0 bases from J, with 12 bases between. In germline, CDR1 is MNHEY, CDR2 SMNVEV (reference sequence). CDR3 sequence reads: CASKGLFMNTEAFF. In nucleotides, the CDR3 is TGTGCCAGCAAGGGCCTTTTTATGAACACTGAAGCTTTCTTT.

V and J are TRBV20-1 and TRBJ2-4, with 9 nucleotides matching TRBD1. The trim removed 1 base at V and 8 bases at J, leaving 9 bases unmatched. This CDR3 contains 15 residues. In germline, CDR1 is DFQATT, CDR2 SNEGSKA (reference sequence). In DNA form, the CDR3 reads TGCAGTGCTAGAGGAACAGGGGGCGCGGTATACATTCAGTACTTC. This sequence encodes CSARGTGGAVYIQYF.

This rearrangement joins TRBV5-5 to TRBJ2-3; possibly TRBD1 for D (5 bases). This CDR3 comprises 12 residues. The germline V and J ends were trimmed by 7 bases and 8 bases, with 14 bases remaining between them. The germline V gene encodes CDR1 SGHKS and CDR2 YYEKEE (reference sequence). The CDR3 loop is CASGNRMGTQYF. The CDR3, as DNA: TGTGCCAGCGGCAACAGGATGGGTACGCAGTATTTT.

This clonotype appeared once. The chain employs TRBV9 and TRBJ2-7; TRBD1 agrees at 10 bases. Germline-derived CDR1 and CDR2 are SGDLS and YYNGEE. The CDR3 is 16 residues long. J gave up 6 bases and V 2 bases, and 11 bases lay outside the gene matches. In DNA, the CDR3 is TGTGCCAGCAGCGTTTCCCCCGGGACAGGGGACAGCGAGCAGTACTTC. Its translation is CASSVSPGTGDSEQYF. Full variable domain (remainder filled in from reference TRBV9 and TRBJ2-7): DSGVTQTPKHLITATGQRVTLRCSPRSGDLSVYWYQQSLDQGLQFLIQYYNGEERAKGNILERFSAQQFPDLHSELNLSSLELGDSALYFCASSVSPGTGDSEQYFGPGTRLTVT.

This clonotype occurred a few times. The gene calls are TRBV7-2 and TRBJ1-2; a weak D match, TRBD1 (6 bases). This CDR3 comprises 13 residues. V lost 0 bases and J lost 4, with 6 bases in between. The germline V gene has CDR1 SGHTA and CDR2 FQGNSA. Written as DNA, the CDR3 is TGTGCCAGCAGCTTAGCGGACAGCTATGGCTACACCTTC. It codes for CASSLADSYGYTF. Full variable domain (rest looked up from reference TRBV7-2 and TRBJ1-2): GAGVSQSPSNKVTEKGKDVELRCDPISGHTALYWYRQSLGQGLEFLIYFQGNSAPDKSGLPSDRFSAERTGGSVSTLTIQRTQQEDSAVYLCASSLADSYGYTFGSGTRLTVV.

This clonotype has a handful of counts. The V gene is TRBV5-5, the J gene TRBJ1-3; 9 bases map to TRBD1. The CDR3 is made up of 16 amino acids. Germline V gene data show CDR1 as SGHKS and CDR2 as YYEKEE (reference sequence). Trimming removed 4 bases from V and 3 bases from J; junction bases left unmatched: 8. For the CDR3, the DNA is TGTGCCAGCAGCCTGTCGACAGGGGGATATGGAAACACCATATATTTT. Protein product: CASSLSTGGYGNTIYF.

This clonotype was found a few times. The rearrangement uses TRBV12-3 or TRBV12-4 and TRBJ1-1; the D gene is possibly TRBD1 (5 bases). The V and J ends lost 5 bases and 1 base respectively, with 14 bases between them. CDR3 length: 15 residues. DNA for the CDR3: TGTGCCAGCAGTACCGCCGGGACGGGGAACACTGAAGCTTTCTTT. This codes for CASSTAGTGNTEAFF.